These T cell receptor beta chains were read from a single sample in a study of control samples from healthy donors and cancer patients. The table came from immunoSEQ multiplex PCR; TCRdb's copy has only in-frame clones and leaves some out. This sample has under 150,000 clones; 89% occur once, and the top ten carry just over 7.5%. Sequencing was carried out using PBMCs. The receptors come from a man aged 45-65 years with head and neck cancer. CDR3s include the opening cysteine and the closing phenylalanine or tryptophan.

v_call	j_call	cdr3_aa
TRBV2	TRBJ1-1	CASTGTYDPMNTEAFF
TRBV19	TRBJ1-2	CASSPDRERGYTF
TRBV12-3/TRBV12-4	TRBJ2-6	CASLMGGANVLTF
TRBV10-3	TRBJ2-1	CAISGRPGLAGVGDEQFF
TRBV4-1	TRBJ2-1	CASSTYNEQFF
TRBV15	TRBJ1-2	CATSRDRVGYGYTF
TRBV11-1	TRBJ2-1	CASSSRSSYNEQFF
TRBV6-6	TRBJ1-1	CASSSWTGNTEAFF
TRBV29-1	TRBJ1-2	CSVGREDYGYTF
TRBV28	TRBJ2-5	CASSPRQGIWETQYF
TRBV6-4	TRBJ2-1	CASSVGQGAYNEQFF
TRBV5-1	TRBJ2-3	CASSLGSDTDTQYF
TRBV19	TRBJ1-2	CASTSGAGYGYTF
TRBV11-3	TRBJ2-3	CASSAGLSDTQYF
TRBV27	TRBJ2-5	CASSLEVGMQETQYF
TRBV7-9	TRBJ2-3	CASSLSGGRTDTQYF